The sequence of this T cell receptor (beta chain) was determined in a study of shared clonotypes between healthy human individuals. General study results and limits: The authors sampled blood alone, and tissue repertoires likely differ.

The study ran the assay at deep level. PCR replicates from unsorted PBMC used about 290 ng DNA, and this amount was approximately 30,000 T cell genomes. The table came from immunoSEQ multiplex PCR; TCRdb's copy has only in-frame clones and leaves some out. The profile shows roughly 500,000 clones, 79% of them singletons. About this clone itself: Its antigen remains unknown.

The CDR3 has 13 amino acids. Trimming stripped 4 bases from V and 7 bases from J, with 15 bases between. Germline CDR1 reads SGHNT; CDR2 reads YYREEE (reference sequence). This TCR was sampled from a woman aged 40 to 49 in good health. Some clones in this sample may be carry-over from other donors' samples. Input material: PBMCs. The V and J genes are TRBV5-4 and TRBJ2-7, with unresolved D. The DNA of the CDR3 is TGTGCCAGCAGCCGGCCCCCCCTTTTGGAGCAGTACTTC. Translated: CASSRPPLLEQYF. The full variable domain, in which reference TRBV5-4 and TRBJ2-7 provide the parts outside the CDR3, is ETGVTQSPTHLIKTRGQQVTLRCSSQSGHNTVSWYQQALGQGPQFIFQYYREEENGRGNFPPRFSGLQFPNYSSELNVNALELDDSALYLCASSRPPLLEQYFGPGTRLTVT.